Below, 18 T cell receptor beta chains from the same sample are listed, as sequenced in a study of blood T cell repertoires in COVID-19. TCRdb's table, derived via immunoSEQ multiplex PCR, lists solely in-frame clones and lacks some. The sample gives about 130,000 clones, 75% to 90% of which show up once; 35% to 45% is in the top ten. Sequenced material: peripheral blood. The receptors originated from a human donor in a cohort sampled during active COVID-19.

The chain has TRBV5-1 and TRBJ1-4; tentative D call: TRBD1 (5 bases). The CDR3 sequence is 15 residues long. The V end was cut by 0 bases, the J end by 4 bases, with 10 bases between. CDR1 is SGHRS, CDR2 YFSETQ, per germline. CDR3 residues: CASSLAGDLNEKLFF. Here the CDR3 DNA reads TGCGCCAGCAGCTTGGCGGGGGATCTTAATGAAAAACTGTTTTTT.

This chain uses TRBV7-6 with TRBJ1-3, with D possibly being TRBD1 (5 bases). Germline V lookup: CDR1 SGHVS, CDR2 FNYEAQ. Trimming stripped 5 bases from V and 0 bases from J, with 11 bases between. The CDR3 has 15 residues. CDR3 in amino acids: CASSPLRGSGNTIYF. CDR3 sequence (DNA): TGTGCCAGCAGCCCTCTTAGGGGCTCTGGAAACACCATATATTTT. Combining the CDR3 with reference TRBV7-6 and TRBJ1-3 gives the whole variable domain GAGVSQSPRYKVTKRGQDVALRCDPISGHVSLYWYRQALGQGPEFLTYFNYEAQQDKSGLPNDRFSAERPEGSISTLTIQRTEQRDSAMYRCASSPLRGSGNTIYFGEGSWLTVV.

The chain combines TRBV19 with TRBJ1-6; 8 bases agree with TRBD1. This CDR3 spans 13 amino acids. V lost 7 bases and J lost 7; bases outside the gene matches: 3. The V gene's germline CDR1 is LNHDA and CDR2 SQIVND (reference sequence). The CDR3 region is CASKRDRNSPLHF. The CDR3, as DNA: TGTGCCAGTAAACGGGACAGGAATTCACCCCTCCACTTT.

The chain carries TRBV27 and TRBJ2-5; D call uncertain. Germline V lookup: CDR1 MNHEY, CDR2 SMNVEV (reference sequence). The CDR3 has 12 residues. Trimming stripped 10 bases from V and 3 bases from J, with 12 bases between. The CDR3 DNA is TGTGCCACGCCGCCAGGAAAAGAGACCCAGTACTTC. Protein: CATPPGKETQYF.

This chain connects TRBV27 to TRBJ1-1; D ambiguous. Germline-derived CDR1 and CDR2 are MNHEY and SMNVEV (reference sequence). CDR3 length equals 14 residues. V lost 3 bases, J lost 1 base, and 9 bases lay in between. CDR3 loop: CASSFREGNTEAFF. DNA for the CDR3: TGTGCCAGCAGTTTTCGAGAGGGGAACACTGAAGCTTTCTTT.

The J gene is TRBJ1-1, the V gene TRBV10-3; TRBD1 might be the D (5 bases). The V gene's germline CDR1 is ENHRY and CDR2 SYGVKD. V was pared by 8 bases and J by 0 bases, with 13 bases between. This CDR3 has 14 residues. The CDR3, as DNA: TGTGCCATCGCCGCCGGGACTTTGAACACTGAAGCTTTCTTT. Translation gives CAIAAGTLNTEAFF.

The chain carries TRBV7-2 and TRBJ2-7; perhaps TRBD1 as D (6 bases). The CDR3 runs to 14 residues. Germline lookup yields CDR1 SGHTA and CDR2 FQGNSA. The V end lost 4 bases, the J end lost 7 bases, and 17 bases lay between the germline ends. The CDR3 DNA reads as TGTGCCAGCAGCTCAGCCAGGGGAGTGCGGGAGCAGTACGTC. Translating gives CASSSARGVREQYV.

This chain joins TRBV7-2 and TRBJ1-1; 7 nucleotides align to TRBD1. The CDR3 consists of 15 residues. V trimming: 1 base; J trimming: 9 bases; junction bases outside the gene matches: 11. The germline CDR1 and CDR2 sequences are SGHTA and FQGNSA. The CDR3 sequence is CASSLERGGGRKAFF. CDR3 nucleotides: TGTGCCAGCAGCTTAGAACGAGGGGGCGGTCGGAAAGCTTTCTTT.

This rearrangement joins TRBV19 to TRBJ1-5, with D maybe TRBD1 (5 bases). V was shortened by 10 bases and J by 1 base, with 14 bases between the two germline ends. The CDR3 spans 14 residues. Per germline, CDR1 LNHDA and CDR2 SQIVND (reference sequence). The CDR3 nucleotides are TGTGCCACCTACCTGCGGGGGAGCAATCAGCCCCAGCATTTT. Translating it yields CATYLRGSNQPQHF.

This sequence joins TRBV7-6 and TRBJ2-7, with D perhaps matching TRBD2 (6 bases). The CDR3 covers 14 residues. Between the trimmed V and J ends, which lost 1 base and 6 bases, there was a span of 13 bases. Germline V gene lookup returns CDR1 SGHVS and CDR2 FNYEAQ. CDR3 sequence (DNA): TGTGCCAGCAGCTTAGGTGGAGGGATTGGCGAGCAGTACTTC. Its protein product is CASSLGGGIGEQYF.

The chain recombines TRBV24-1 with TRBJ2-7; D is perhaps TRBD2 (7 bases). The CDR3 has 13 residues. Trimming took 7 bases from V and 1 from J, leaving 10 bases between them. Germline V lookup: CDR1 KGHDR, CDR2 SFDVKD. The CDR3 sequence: CATRGGLSYEQYF. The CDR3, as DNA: TGTGCCACCAGGGGGGGGCTTTCCTACGAGCAGTACTTC.

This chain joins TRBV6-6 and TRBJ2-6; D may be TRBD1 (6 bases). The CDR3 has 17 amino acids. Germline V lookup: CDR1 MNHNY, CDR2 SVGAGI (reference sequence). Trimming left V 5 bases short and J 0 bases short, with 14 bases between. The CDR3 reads CASSPQGFSSGANVLTF. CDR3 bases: TGTGCCAGCAGTCCTCAGGGGTTCTCCTCTGGGGCCAACGTCCTGACTTTC.

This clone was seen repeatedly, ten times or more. CDR3 region: CASSSQGDRDEKLFF. CDR3 sequence (DNA): TGTGCCAGCAGCTCCCAGGGGGACAGGGATGAAAAACTGTTTTTT. The chain recombines TRBV6-5 with TRBJ1-4; 9 nucleotides agree with TRBD1. J gave up 6 bases and V 6 bases, and 8 bases lay outside the gene matches. This CDR3 is built from 15 residues. The germline gives CDR1 MNHEY, CDR2 SVGAGI.

The CDR3 DNA follows: TGTGCCAGCAGTCCCGGGACAGGCCTCTCCTACAATGAGCAGTTCTTC. Protein sequence: CASSPGTGLSYNEQFF. V is TRBV3-1 (or the pseudogene TRBV3-2) and J is TRBJ2-1, with 8 nucleotides matching TRBD1. V lost 6 bases, J lost 0 bases, and 7 bases stayed unmatched. This CDR3 comprises 16 residues. CDR1 LGHDT and CDR2 YNNKEL come from the germline V gene (reference sequence).

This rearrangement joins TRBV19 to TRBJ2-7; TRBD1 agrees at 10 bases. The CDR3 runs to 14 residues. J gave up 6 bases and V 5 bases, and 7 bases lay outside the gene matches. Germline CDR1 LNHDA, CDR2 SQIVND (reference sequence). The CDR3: CASSRTGTGAEQYF. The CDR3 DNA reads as TGTGCCAGTAGTCGAACCGGGACAGGGGCCGAGCAGTACTTC.

The CDR3 reads CASSFSGAGDYEQYF. In DNA, the CDR3 is TGTGCCAGCAGCTTCTCCGGGGCAGGGGATTACGAGCAGTACTTC. The rearrangement joins TRBV7-9 to TRBJ2-7, with TRBD1 as a possible D gene (6 bases). Trimming removed 3 bases at V and 4 bases at J, with 16 bases between. The CDR3 extends over 15 amino acids. CDR1 is SEHNR and CDR2 is FQNEAQ in the germline V gene (reference sequence).

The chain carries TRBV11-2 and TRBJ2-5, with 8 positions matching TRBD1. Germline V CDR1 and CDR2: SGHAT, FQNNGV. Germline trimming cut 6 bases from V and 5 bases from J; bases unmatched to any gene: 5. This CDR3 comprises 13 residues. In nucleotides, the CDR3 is TGTGCCAGCAGACCTACAGGGGGGGAGACCCAGTACTTC. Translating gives CASRPTGGETQYF.

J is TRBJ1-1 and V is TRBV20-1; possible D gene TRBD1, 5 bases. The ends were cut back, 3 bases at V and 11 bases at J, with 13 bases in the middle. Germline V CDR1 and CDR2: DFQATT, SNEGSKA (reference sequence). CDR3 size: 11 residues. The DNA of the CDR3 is TGCAGTGCTAGCTCGGTGGAGGGGGCTTTCTTT. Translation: CSASSVEGAFF.